The 26 T cell receptor beta chains listed next were all sequenced from one sample in a study of blood T cell repertoires in COVID-19. Assay: immunoSEQ multiplex PCR; the TCRdb copy retains only in-frame clones and omits some. The table shows around 32,000 clones, with approximately 86% occurring only once. Material: peripheral blood. All receptors derive from a woman of 80 years or more with active or convalescent COVID-19.

This sequence joins TRBV10-3 and TRBJ2-3, with D tentatively TRBD1 (6 bases). Germline CDR1 reads ENHRY; CDR2 reads SYGVKD. The V gene lost 3 bases and the J gene lost 4 bases, with 8 bases spanning the gap. This CDR3 contains 13 residues. The DNA for the CDR3 is TGTGCCATCAGTGACAGGGGCTCAGATACGCAGTATTTT. This gives the protein CAISDRGSDTQYF.

The rearrangement joins TRBV20-1 to TRBJ1-5; TRBD1 might be the D (5 bases). This CDR3 is built from 14 residues. V lost 3 bases to trimming and J lost 3 bases, with 12 bases between them. Germline V gene data show CDR1 as DFQATT and CDR2 as SNEGSKA (reference sequence). The CDR3 DNA is TGCAGTGCTAGTGGGGCGGGGCCCAATCAGCCCCAGCATTTT. It yields the protein CSASGAGPNQPQHF.

This chain connects TRBV28 to TRBJ2-6; a possible D gene is TRBD1 (5 bases). The V end was cut by 5 bases, the J end by 2 bases, with 13 bases between. The CDR3 loop spans 16 amino acids. The V gene's germline CDR1 is MDHEN and CDR2 SYDVKM. The CDR3 loop reads CASSRRASAGANVLTF. The CDR3 DNA reads as TGTGCCAGCAGTCGCAGGGCGAGCGCTGGGGCCAACGTCCTGACTTTC.

A single count supports this clone. The gene calls are TRBV9 and TRBJ2-1, with D maybe TRBD2 (6 bases). This CDR3 region has 15 residues. Germline-derived CDR1 and CDR2 are SGDLS and YYNGEE. With 0 bases removed from V and 0 bases from J, the gap between germline ends came to 7 bases. Written as DNA, the CDR3 is TGTGCCAGCAGCGTAGAGGGAGGCTCCTACAATGAGCAGTTCTTC. Amino acids: CASSVEGGSYNEQFF.

This chain links TRBV7-9 with TRBJ2-7; 8 nucleotides match TRBD1. CDR1 is SEHNR and CDR2 is FQNEAQ in the germline V gene (reference sequence). The CDR3 runs to 14 residues. The trim removed 2 bases at V and 6 bases at J, leaving 6 bases unmatched. CDR3: CASSLPGQGTEQYF. CDR3 DNA sequence: TGTGCCAGCAGCTTACCAGGACAGGGAACCGAGCAGTACTTC.

The chain links TRBV29-1 to TRBJ2-7, with TRBD2 matching 7 bases. V was clipped by 6 bases and J by 3 bases; unmatched bases: 11. The CDR3 extends over 14 amino acids. In germline, CDR1 is SQVTM, CDR2 ANQGSEA. CDR3 DNA sequence: TGCAGCGTGACGGGGAGGGGAGGTGGCTACGAGCAGTACTTC. The encoded protein is CSVTGRGGGYEQYF.

The V gene is TRBV19, the J gene TRBJ1-5, with TRBD1 matching over 7 bases. CDR3 length equals 15 residues. Germline CDR1 LNHDA, CDR2 SQIVND (reference sequence). The junction had 9 bases not matched to a gene; V was cut back by 5 bases and J by 5 bases. The CDR3 sequence: CASSPPPGGHQPQHF. The CDR3 nucleotides read TGTGCCAGTAGTCCTCCCCCAGGGGGGCATCAGCCCCAGCATTTT.

V is TRBV5-1 and J is TRBJ2-7, with D unresolved. V was shortened by 3 bases and J by 4 bases, with 11 bases between the two germline ends. The CDR3 totals 13 residues. The germline gives CDR1 SGHRS, CDR2 YFSETQ. CDR3 in DNA: TGCGCCAGCAGCTCGAGCGTCAGTTACGAGCAGTACTTC. Its protein is CASSSSVSYEQYF.

V gene TRBV5-1 combines with J gene TRBJ2-7, with TRBD2 matching 7 bases. This CDR3 region has 14 residues. Trimming at V came to 4 bases and at J to 2 bases, leaving 6 bases not matched to a gene. The germline gives CDR1 SGHRS, CDR2 YFSETQ. The CDR3 protein is CASSRGSTAYEQYF. CDR3 nucleotide sequence: TGCGCCAGCAGCCGCGGGAGCACAGCCTACGAGCAGTACTTC.

The chain has TRBV3-1 (or the pseudogene TRBV3-2) and TRBJ2-3; possible D gene TRBD2, 5 bases. The V gene lost 1 base and the J gene lost 9 bases, with 8 bases spanning the gap. Germline CDR1 LGHDT, CDR2 YNNKEL (reference sequence). The CDR3 contains 12 residues. The CDR3 coding sequence is TGTGCCAGCAGCCAAGTGTGGGAGACGCAGTATTTT. This gives the protein CASSQVWETQYF.

The chain is built from TRBV6-5 and TRBJ2-7; no clear D gene. Looked up from germline, CDR1 is MNHEY and CDR2 is SVGAGI. Deletions cut 8 bases from V and 0 bases from J, with 5 bases between. The CDR3 extends over 11 amino acids. This CDR3 reads CASHSSYEQYF. The CDR3 DNA sequence: TGTGCCAGCCATTCCTCCTACGAGCAGTACTTC.

The V and J genes are TRBV12-3 or TRBV12-4 and TRBJ2-5; 7 nucleotides agree with TRBD2. The CDR3 runs 12 residues. J was trimmed by 5 bases and V by 7 bases; bases with no gene match: 4. For the CDR3, the DNA is TGTGCCAGCATGGGGGGGGTGGAGACCCAGTACTTC. Its translation: CASMGGVETQYF.

The gene calls are TRBV5-6 and TRBJ1-2, with unresolved D. Trimming removed 2 bases at V and 7 bases at J, with 12 bases between. The CDR3 is 13 residues long. Germline CDR1 reads SGHDT; CDR2 reads YYEEEE. The CDR3 DNA reads as TGTGCCAGCAGCTTCGAAAGGGAGGTTGGCTACACCTTC. It is translated as CASSFEREVGYTF. The entire variable domain, with the rest obtained from reference TRBV5-6 and TRBJ1-2, is as follows: DAGVTQSPTHLIKTRGQQVTLRCSPKSGHDTVSWYQQALGQGPQFIFQYYEEEERQRGNFPDRFSGHQFPNYSSELNVNALLLGDSALYLCASSFEREVGYTFGSGTRLTVV.

The V and J genes are TRBV10-3 and TRBJ2-3; 14 nucleotides line up with TRBD2. The CDR3 runs to 16 residues. Losses at the gene ends were 6 bases for V and 4 bases for J; bases not matched to a gene: 6. The germline V gene has CDR1 ENHRY and CDR2 SYGVKD. CDR3 bases: TGTGCCATCAGGCCCGGACTAGCGGGAGGCGCAGATACGCAGTATTTT. The encoded protein is CAIRPGLAGGADTQYF.

The rearrangement links TRBV2 to TRBJ2-4; 12 positions match TRBD1. CDR3 length equals 14 residues. The V gene end was trimmed by 3 bases and the J gene end by 7 bases; junction bases not matched to a gene: 1. Looked up from germline, CDR1 is SNHLY and CDR2 is FYNNEI. In DNA form, the CDR3 reads TGTGCCAGCAGTGAGGGGACAGGGGGCAACATTCAGTACTTC. This encodes CASSEGTGGNIQYF.

The chain links TRBV6-1 to TRBJ2-7; possible D gene TRBD1, 6 bases. The CDR3 length is 15 residues. V lost 2 bases to trimming and J lost 3 bases, with 14 bases between them. CDR1 is MNHNS and CDR2 is SASEGT in the germline V gene. The CDR3 spells CASSEMWQGLYEQYF. CDR3 coding DNA: TGTGCCAGCAGTGAAATGTGGCAGGGGCTCTACGAGCAGTACTTC.

The rearrangement joins TRBV5-6 to TRBJ2-3, with 8 bases matching TRBD2. Germline V lookup: CDR1 SGHDT, CDR2 YYEEEE. The CDR3 runs 11 residues. J was trimmed by 14 bases and V by 3 bases; bases with no gene match: 5. The DNA of the CDR3 is TGTGCCAGCAGCTCCGGGACTAGTATGTATTTT. It encodes CASSSGTSMYF.

The V and J genes are TRBV13 and TRBJ1-2; 11 nucleotides line up with TRBD1. CDR1 is PRHDT, CDR2 FYEKMQ, per germline (reference sequence). The CDR3 extends over 13 amino acids. Trimming removed 3 bases from V and 7 bases from J; junction bases left unmatched: 1. CDR3 nucleotide sequence: TGTGCCAGCAGCTTCGGGACAGGGGGTGGCTACACCTTC. It yields the protein CASSFGTGGGYTF.

The V gene is TRBV24-1, the J gene TRBJ2-1; a possible D gene is TRBD2 (6 bases). V was pared by 5 bases and J by 14 bases, with 12 bases between. Germline CDR1 and CDR2: KGHDR and SFDVKD. This CDR3 comprises 11 residues. Here the CDR3 reads CATSGSREKFF. In DNA, the CDR3 is TGTGCCACCAGTGGTTCTCGGGAGAAGTTCTTC.

This chain uses TRBV28 with TRBJ2-7, with D perhaps matching TRBD2 (5 bases). Per germline, CDR1 MDHEN and CDR2 SYDVKM. The ends were cut back, 8 bases at V and 6 bases at J, with 14 bases in the middle. CDR3 length equals 12 residues. CDR3 sequence (DNA): TGTGCCAGCGCATTTGGGAGCGGCGAGCAGTACTTC. It is translated as CASAFGSGEQYF.

The V and J genes are TRBV19 and TRBJ1-4, with TRBD1 as a possible D gene (6 bases). V lost 7 bases, J lost 2 bases, and 14 bases lay in between. The length of the CDR3 is 15 residues. The V gene's germline CDR1 is LNHDA and CDR2 SQIVND (reference sequence). CDR3 residues: CASINPGATNEKLFF. The CDR3 bases are TGTGCCAGTATCAACCCAGGGGCTACTAATGAAAAACTGTTTTTT.

Here the CDR3 DNA reads TGCAGCGTCGGACAGGGGATATCGGACTATGGCTACACCTTC. It is translated as CSVGQGISDYGYTF. The chain employs TRBV29-1 and TRBJ1-2, with 9 bases aligning to TRBD1. The CDR3 loop spans 14 amino acids. Germline V gene lookup returns CDR1 SQVTM and CDR2 ANQGSEA. With V trimmed by 6 bases and J by 3 bases, 8 bases remained unmatched.

This clone was detected once. The chain uses TRBV28 and TRBJ2-5, with 10 nucleotides matching TRBD2. CDR3 size: 16 residues. Germline V gives CDR1 MDHEN, CDR2 SYDVKM. V was pared by 5 bases and J by 1 base, with 7 bases of the junction left unmatched. The CDR3 DNA reads TGTGCCAGCAGTAGTCCCGGGACTAGCGTCCAAGAGACCCAGTACTTC. Its translation: CASSSPGTSVQETQYF.

V gene TRBV10-3 combines with J gene TRBJ1-5; D is possibly TRBD1 (6 bases). Trimming took off 5 bases at V and 5 bases at J, with 13 bases between the two ends. CDR1 and CDR2 (germline): ENHRY, SYGVKD. The CDR3 runs 14 residues. CDR3 region: CAISPQGNYQPQHF. The CDR3 DNA follows: TGTGCCATCAGTCCACAGGGAAATTATCAGCCCCAGCATTTT.

This sequence joins TRBV6-6 and TRBJ2-3, with TRBD1 matching 12 bases. J was trimmed by 6 bases and V by 5 bases; bases with no gene match: 6. Germline lookup yields CDR1 MNHNY and CDR2 SVGAGI (reference sequence). This CDR3 region has 15 residues. The CDR3 sequence is CASSPRDRGRDTQYF. In nucleotides, the CDR3 is TGTGCCAGCAGTCCCCGGGACAGGGGGCGGGATACGCAGTATTTT.

The chain employs TRBV5-1 and TRBJ2-2; 9 nucleotides align to TRBD1. Germline V lookup: CDR1 SGHRS, CDR2 YFSETQ. After removal of 4 bases from V and 7 bases from J, the junction contained 5 bases not matched to a gene. CDR3 length: 14 residues. The CDR3 DNA reads as TGCGCCAGCAGCGGGGACAGGGCTAACGGGGAGCTGTTTTTT. Protein sequence: CASSGDRANGELFF.